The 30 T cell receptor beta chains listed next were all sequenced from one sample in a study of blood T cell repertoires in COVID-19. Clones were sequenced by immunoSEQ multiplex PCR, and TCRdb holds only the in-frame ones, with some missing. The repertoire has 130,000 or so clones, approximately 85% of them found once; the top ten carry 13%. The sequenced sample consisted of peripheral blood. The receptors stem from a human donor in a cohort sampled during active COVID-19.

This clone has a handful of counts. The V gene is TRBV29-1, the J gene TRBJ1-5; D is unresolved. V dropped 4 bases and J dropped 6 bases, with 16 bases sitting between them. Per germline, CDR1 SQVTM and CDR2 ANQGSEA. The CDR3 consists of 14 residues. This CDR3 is CSVGWGTEGQPQHF. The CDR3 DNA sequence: TGCAGCGTTGGGTGGGGAACAGAGGGTCAGCCCCAGCATTTT.

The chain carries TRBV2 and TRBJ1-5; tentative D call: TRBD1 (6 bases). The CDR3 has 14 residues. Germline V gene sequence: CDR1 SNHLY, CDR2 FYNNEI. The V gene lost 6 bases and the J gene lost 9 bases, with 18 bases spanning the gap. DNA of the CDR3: TGTGCCAGCAGCGCTCTGGACAGCCGGGCGCCCCAGCATTTT. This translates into CASSALDSRAPQHF.

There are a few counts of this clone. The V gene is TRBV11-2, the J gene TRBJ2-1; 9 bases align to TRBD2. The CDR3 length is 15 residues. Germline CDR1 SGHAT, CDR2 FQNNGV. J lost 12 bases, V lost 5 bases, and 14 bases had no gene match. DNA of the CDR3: TGTGCCAGCAGCCTAACCCGCGGGCTAGCGGGGCGGCAGTTCTTC. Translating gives CASSLTRGLAGRQFF.

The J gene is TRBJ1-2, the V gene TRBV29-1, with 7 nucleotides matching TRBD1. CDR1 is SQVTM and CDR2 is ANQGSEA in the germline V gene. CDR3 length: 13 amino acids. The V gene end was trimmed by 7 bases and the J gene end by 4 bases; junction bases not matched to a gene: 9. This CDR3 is CSARQGITYGYTF. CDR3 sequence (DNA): TGCAGCGCGCGACAGGGTATCACCTATGGCTACACCTTC.

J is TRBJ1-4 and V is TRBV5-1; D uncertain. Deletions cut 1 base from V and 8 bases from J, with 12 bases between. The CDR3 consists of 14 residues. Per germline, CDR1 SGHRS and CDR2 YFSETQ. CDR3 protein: CASSLRRDSEKLFF. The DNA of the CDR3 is TGCGCCAGCAGCTTGAGGAGGGATTCGGAAAAACTGTTTTTT.

The CDR3 loop reads CASSLYRAGGGGYEQYF. The DNA for the CDR3 is TGTGCCAGCAGCTTATATCGGGCCGGCGGGGGGGGCTACGAGCAGTACTTC. This chain links TRBV11-2 with TRBJ2-7; 9 bases match TRBD2. V shed 2 bases and J 3 bases; nucleotides not matched to a gene: 11. Germline lookup yields CDR1 SGHAT and CDR2 FQNNGV. The CDR3 has 17 amino acids. Using reference TRBV11-2 and TRBJ2-7 for the parts outside the CDR3, the full variable domain is EAGVAQSPRYKIIEKRQSVAFWCNPISGHATLYWYQQILGQGPKLLIQFQNNGVVDDSQLPKDRFSAERLKGVDSTLKIQPAKLEDSAVYLCASSLYRAGGGGYEQYFGPGTRLTVT.

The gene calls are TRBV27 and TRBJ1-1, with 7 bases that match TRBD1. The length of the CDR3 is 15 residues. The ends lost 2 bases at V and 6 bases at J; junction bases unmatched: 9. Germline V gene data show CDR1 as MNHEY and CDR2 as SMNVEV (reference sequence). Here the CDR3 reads CASSLDPTGWSEAFF. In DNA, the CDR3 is TGTGCCAGCAGTTTAGACCCGACAGGGTGGTCTGAAGCTTTCTTT.

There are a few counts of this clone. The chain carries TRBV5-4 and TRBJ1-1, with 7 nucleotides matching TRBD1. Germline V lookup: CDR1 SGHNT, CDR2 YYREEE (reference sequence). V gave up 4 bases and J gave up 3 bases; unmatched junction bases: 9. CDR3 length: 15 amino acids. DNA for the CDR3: TGTGCCAGCAGCCCAGGGACCCAGGGGGACACTGAAGCTTTCTTT. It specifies CASSPGTQGDTEAFF.

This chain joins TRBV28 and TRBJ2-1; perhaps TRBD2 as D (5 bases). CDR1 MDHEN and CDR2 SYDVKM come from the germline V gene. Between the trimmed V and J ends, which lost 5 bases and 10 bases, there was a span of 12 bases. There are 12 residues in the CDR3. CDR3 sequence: CASSRSSGEQFF. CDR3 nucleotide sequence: TGTGCCAGCAGTAGAAGCTCGGGGGAGCAGTTCTTC.

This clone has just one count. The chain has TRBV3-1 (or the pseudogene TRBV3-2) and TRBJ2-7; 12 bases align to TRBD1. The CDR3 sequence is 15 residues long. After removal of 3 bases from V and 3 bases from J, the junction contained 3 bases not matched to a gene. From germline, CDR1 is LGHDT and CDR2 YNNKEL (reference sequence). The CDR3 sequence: CASSQGTGGGYEQYF. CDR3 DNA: TGTGCCAGCAGCCAGGGGACAGGGGGCGGCTACGAGCAGTACTTC.

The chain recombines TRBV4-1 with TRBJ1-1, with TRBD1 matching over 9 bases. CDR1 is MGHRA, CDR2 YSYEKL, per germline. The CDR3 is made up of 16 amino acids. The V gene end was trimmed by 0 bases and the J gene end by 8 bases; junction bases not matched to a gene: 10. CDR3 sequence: CASSQDSSGQGREAFF. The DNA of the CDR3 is TGCGCCAGCAGCCAAGATTCGTCAGGACAGGGGCGAGAAGCTTTCTTT.

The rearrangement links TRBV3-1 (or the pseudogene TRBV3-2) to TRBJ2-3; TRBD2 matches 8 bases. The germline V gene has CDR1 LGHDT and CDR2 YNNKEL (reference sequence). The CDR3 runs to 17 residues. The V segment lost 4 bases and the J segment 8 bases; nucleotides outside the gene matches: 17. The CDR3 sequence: CASSPTRLGLVGGTQYF. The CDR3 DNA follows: TGTGCCAGCAGCCCTACCCGCCTGGGACTAGTGGGGGGTACGCAGTATTTT.

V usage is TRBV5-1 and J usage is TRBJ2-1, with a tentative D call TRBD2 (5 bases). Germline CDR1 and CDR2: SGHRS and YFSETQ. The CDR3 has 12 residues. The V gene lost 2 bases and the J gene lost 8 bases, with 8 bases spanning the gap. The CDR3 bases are TGCGCCAGCAGCTTTCTAGCAGATGAGCAGTTCTTC. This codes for CASSFLADEQFF.

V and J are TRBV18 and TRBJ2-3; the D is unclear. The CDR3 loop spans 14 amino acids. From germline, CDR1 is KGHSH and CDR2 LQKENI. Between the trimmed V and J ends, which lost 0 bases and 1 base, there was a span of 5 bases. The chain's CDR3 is CASSPPSGTDTQYF. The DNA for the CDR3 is TGTGCCAGCTCACCACCCTCTGGCACAGATACGCAGTATTTT.

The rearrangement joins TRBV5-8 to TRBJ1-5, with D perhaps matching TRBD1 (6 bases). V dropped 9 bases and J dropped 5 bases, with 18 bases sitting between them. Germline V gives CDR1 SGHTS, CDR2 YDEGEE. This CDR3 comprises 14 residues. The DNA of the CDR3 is TGTGCCACTAACCACGGGACACTCTATCAGCCCCAGCATTTT. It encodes CATNHGTLYQPQHF. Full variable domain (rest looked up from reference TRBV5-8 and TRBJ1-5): EAGVTQSPTHLIKTRGQQATLRCSPISGHTSVYWYQQALGLGLQFLLWYDEGEERNRGNFPPRFSGRQFPNYSSELNVNALELEDSALYLCATNHGTLYQPQHFGDGTRLSIL.

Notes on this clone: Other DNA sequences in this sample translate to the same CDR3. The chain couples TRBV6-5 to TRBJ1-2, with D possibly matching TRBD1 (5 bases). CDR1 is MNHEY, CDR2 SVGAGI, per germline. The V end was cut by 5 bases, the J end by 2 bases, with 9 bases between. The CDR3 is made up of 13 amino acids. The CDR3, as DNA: TGTGCCAGCAGTCTCGACAGAAACTATGGCTACACCTTC. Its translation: CASSLDRNYGYTF.

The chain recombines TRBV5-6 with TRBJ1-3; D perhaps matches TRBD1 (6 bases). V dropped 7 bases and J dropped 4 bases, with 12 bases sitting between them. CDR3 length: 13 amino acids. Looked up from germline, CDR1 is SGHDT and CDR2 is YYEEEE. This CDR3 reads CASGSRGGNTIYF. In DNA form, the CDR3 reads TGTGCCAGCGGCTCCAGGGGAGGAAACACCATATATTTT. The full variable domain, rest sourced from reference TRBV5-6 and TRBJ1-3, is DAGVTQSPTHLIKTRGQQVTLRCSPKSGHDTVSWYQQALGQGPQFIFQYYEEEERQRGNFPDRFSGHQFPNYSSELNVNALLLGDSALYLCASGSRGGNTIYFGEGSWLTVV.

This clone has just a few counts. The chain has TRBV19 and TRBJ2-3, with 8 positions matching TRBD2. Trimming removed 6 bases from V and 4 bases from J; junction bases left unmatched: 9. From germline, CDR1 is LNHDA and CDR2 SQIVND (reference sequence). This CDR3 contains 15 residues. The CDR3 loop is CASSGGAGLADTQYF. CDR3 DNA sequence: TGTGCCAGTAGCGGGGGGGCCGGTCTCGCAGATACGCAGTATTTT.

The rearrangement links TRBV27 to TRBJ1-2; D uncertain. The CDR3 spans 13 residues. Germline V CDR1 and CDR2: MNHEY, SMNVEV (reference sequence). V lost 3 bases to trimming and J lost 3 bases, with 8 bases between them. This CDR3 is CASSFRADYGYTF. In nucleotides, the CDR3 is TGTGCCAGCAGTTTTAGAGCTGACTATGGCTACACCTTC.

CDR3 in amino acids: CASSSGGVYGYTF. The CDR3 DNA reads as TGTGCCAGCAGTTCCGGGGGGGTCTATGGCTACACCTTC. The rearrangement uses TRBV6-5 and TRBJ1-2; D might be TRBD1 (5 bases). Trimming cost V 4 bases and J 4 bases, with 10 bases left between them. The CDR3 length is 13 residues. The germline V gene has CDR1 MNHEY and CDR2 SVGAGI.

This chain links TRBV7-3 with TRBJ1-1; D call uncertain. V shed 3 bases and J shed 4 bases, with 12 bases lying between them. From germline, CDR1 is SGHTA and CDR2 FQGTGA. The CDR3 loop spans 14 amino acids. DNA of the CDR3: TGTGCCAGCAGCTTGGGCCCAGGAGGCACTGAAGCTTTCTTT. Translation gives CASSLGPGGTEAFF.

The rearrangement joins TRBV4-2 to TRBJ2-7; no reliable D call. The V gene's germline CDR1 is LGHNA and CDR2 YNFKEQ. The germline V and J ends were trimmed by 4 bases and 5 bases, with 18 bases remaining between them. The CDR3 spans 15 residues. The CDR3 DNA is TGTGCCAGCAGCCTAAGGTGGGCCGACGGCGACGAGCAGTACTTC. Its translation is CASSLRWADGDEQYF.

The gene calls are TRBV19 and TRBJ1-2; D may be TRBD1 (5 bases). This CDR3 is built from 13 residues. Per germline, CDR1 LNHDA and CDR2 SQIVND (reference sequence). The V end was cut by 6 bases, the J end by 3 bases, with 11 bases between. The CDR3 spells CASRPGVDYGYTF. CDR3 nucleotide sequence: TGTGCCAGTAGGCCGGGGGTCGACTATGGCTACACCTTC.

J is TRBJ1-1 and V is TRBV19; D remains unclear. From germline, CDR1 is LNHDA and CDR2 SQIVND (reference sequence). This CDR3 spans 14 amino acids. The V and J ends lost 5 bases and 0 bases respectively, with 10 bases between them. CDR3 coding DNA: TGTGCCAGTAGTTTCCGGTACTTGAACACTGAAGCTTTCTTT. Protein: CASSFRYLNTEAFF.

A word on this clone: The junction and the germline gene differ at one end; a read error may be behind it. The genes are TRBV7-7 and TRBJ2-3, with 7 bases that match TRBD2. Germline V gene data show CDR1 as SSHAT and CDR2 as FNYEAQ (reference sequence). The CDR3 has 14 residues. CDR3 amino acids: CASSLASGTDTQYF. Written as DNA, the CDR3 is TGTGCTAGCAGCTTGGCTAGCGGAACAGATACGCAGTATTTT.

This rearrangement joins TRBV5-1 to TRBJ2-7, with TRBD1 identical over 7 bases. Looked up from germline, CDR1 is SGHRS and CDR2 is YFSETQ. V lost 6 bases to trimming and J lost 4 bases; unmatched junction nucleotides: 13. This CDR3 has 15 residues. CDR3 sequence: CASTILPGQQYEQYF. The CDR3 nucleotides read TGCGCCAGCACCATCCTACCGGGACAGCAGTACGAGCAGTACTTC.

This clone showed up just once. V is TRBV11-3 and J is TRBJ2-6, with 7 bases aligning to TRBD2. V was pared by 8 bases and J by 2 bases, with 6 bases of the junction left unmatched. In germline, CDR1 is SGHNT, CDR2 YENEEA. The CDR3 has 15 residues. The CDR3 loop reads CASSPGGTGANVLTF. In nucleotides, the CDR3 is TGTGCCAGCTCCCCGGGAGGTACTGGGGCCAACGTCCTGACTTTC.

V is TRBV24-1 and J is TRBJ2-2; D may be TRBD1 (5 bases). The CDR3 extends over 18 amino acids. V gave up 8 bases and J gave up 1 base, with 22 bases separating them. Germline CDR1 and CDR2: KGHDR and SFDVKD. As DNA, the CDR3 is TGTGCCACCAAGGAAACTGAACGGACAACAGAGAACACCGGGGAGCTGTTTTTT. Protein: CATKETERTTENTGELFF.

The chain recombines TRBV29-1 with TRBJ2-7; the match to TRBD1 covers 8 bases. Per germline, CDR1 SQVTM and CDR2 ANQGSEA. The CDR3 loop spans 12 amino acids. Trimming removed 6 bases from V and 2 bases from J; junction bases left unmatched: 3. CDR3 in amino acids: CSVRTGTYEQYF. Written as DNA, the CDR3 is TGCAGCGTACGGACAGGGACCTACGAGCAGTACTTC.

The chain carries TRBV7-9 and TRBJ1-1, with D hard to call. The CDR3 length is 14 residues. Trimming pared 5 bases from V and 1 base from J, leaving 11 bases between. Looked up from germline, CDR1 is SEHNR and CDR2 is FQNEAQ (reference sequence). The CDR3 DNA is TGTGCCAGCAGCAGAAGATACGGGAACACTGAAGCTTTCTTT. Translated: CASSRRYGNTEAFF.